This entry lists 32 T cell receptor beta chains sequenced from one sample in a study of blood T cells in healthy people across ages (dated by TCRdb to between 2014 and 2017). The library was obtained by 5' RACE. Reads for this sample came from an Illumina HiSeq 2500. A second roughly 6 to 12 cycle PCR used a sample-barcoded 5' primer and a J-beta primer mix. The raw public reads went through TCRdb reprocessing: fastp at Q25, MiXCR clone calling, in-frame beta chains kept. Under each unique CDR3 protein, matching rows form one entry showing the most common genes and DNA. In all, the sample holds fewer than 900,000 distinct CDR3 sequences, and under 40% of those were seen once. The ten largest make up approximately 12% of the sample. Input material: blood. Receptors originate from a man between 18 and 29 years old in good health.

The chain combines TRBV5-1 with TRBJ1-4; D is unclear. With 3 bases removed from V and 0 bases from J, the gap between germline ends came to 12 bases. The CDR3 is made up of 16 amino acids. Germline assignment: CDR1 SGHRS and CDR2 YFSETQ. CDR3 sequence: CASSSTGTATNEKLFF. In DNA, the CDR3 is TGCGCCAGCAGCTCCACGGGAACTGCAACTAATGAAAAACTGTTTTTT.

This clonotype was found many times. The genes are TRBV9 and TRBJ2-5; D is ambiguous. Trimming stripped 0 bases from V and 0 bases from J, with 6 bases between. Germline values: CDR1 SGDLS, CDR2 YYNGEE. This CDR3 region has 14 residues. CDR3 sequence reads: CASSVDPDQETQYF. Written as DNA, the CDR3 is TGTGCCAGCAGCGTAGATCCGGACCAAGAGACCCAGTACTTC.

This clonotype came up once. A much larger clone differs by one base, so this may be a read error. V is TRBV13 and J is TRBJ1-2, with TRBD1 as a possible D gene (5 bases). CDR1 and CDR2 from the germline V gene are PRHDT and FYEKMQ (reference sequence). The CDR3 loop spans 15 amino acids. The CDR3 spells CTSSALAGRGDGYTF. The CDR3, as DNA: TGTACCAGCAGCGCCCTCGCGGGGCGAGGAGATGGCTACACCTTC.

The chain links TRBV27 to TRBJ1-5; no reliable D call. CDR1 is MNHEY, CDR2 SMNVEV, per germline (reference sequence). Trimming cost V 2 bases and J 4 bases, with 6 bases left between them. The CDR3 has 13 residues. The CDR3 sequence is CASSLGWNQPQHF. The CDR3 DNA is TGTGCCAGCAGTTTAGGGTGGAATCAGCCCCAGCATTTT.

The chain recombines TRBV4-3 with TRBJ1-4; 9 bases are a match to TRBD1. V was clipped by 8 bases and J by 3 bases; unmatched bases: 7. CDR3 length equals 15 residues. In germline, CDR1 is LGHNA, CDR2 YSLEER. CDR3 sequence (DNA): TGCGCCAGCCGTTGGACAGGGGCCCCTAATGAAAAACTGTTTTTT. Translated: CASRWTGAPNEKLFF.

This clonotype was seen a handful of times. The chain has TRBV30 and TRBJ1-2; D call uncertain. Germline V lookup: CDR1 GTSNPN, CDR2 SVGIG (reference sequence). The CDR3 consists of 13 residues. V was pared by 2 bases and J by 2 bases, with 9 bases between. The CDR3 spells CAWSPRSNYGYTF. The CDR3 region has the DNA TGTGCCTGGAGTCCCAGATCCAACTATGGCTACACCTTC.

The genes are TRBV6-5 and TRBJ1-5, with 10 bases that match TRBD1. The CDR3 has 16 residues. Germline values: CDR1 MNHEY, CDR2 SVGAGI. V shed 5 bases, J shed 4 bases, and the junction held 8 bases outside the gene matches. CDR3 in DNA: TGTGCCAGCAGTCCCTATGGACAGGGGGGGAATCAGCCCCAGCATTTT. This translates into CASSPYGQGGNQPQHF.

This clonotype showed up just a few times. The rearrangement links TRBV6-5 to TRBJ1-2; 9 nucleotides match TRBD1. CDR1 is MNHEY, CDR2 SVGAGI, per germline. The length of the CDR3 is 14 residues. With 6 bases clipped from V and 7 bases from J, the junction kept 9 bases outside the gene matches. The DNA of the CDR3 is TGTGCCAGCAGGGGACAGGGCCCTTTCGGTGGCTACACCTTC. It yields the protein CASRGQGPFGGYTF.

This chain connects TRBV20-1 to TRBJ2-1; TRBD1 aligns across 7 bases. Germline V CDR1 and CDR2: DFQATT, SNEGSKA (reference sequence). J gave up 2 bases and V 3 bases, and 7 bases lay outside the gene matches. The CDR3 sequence is 15 residues long. CDR3 nucleotides: TGCAGTGCTAGGGGGACAGCCGGGGCCTACAATGAGCAGTTCTTC. Translation: CSARGTAGAYNEQFF.

This clonotype has ten or more counts. The chain has TRBV12-3 or TRBV12-4 and TRBJ2-1, with 12 bases fitting TRBD2. V shed 4 bases, J shed 7 bases, and the junction held 2 bases outside the gene matches. The CDR3 spans 14 residues. In DNA, the CDR3 is TGTGCCAGCAGTTGGACTAGCGGGAAAAATGAGCAGTTCTTC. Encoded protein: CASSWTSGKNEQFF.

This clonotype showed up just a few times. The chain has TRBV7-9 and TRBJ2-3, with 7 bases fitting TRBD1. V was clipped by 8 bases and J by 0 bases; unmatched bases: 8. CDR1 and CDR2 (germline): SEHNR, FQNEAQ (reference sequence). This CDR3 comprises 15 residues. The CDR3 here is CASCPQGDSTDTQYF. The CDR3 region has the DNA TGTGCCAGCTGCCCCCAGGGGGATAGCACAGATACGCAGTATTTT.

This clonotype appeared a few times. The V gene is TRBV27, the J gene TRBJ1-4; TRBD1 matches 8 bases. The V gene end was trimmed by 6 bases and the J gene end by 4 bases; junction bases not matched to a gene: 7. CDR1 is MNHEY, CDR2 SMNVEV, per germline (reference sequence). The CDR3 has 15 residues. The CDR3 sequence is CASSLRDRINEKLFF. The CDR3 region has the DNA TGTGCCAGCAGCCTCCGGGACAGGATTAATGAAAAACTGTTTTTT.

In the case of this clonotype: At one end, the junction sequence differs from germline, possibly due to a read error. V is TRBV7-8 and J is TRBJ1-2; D perhaps matches TRBD1 (6 bases). CDR1 and CDR2 (germline): SGHVS, FQNEAQ. The CDR3 runs to 14 residues. Here the CDR3 DNA reads TGTGTCAGCAGCTTAACGGGGGCCCCCTATGGCTACACCTTC. Its translation is CVSSLTGAPYGYTF.

This clonotype occurred a few times. The rearrangement links TRBV20-1 to TRBJ2-7; TRBD1 aligns across 9 bases. The V gene end was trimmed by 5 bases and the J gene end by 7 bases; junction bases not matched to a gene: 12. This CDR3 contains 14 residues. Per germline, CDR1 DFQATT and CDR2 SNEGSKA (reference sequence). CDR3 sequence (DNA): TGCAGTGCTCCCGAGGACAGGGGATACAATGAGCAGTACTTC. Protein product: CSAPEDRGYNEQYF.

Details on this clonotype: One end of the junction fails to match germline, which may point to a read error. V gene TRBV12-3 or TRBV12-4 combines with J gene TRBJ2-1; TRBD2 agrees at 10 bases. This CDR3 contains 13 residues. The CDR3: CASSVAGGHGQFF. The CDR3 coding sequence is TGTGCCAGCAGTGTAGCGGGGGGCCATGGGCAGTTCTTC.

This clonotype occurred once. The V call is TRBV29-1, the J call TRBJ2-4; D unresolved. The DNA end is a closer match to TRBJ2-7, so the J assignment may be wrong. CDR1 and CDR2 (germline): SQVTM, ANQGSEA. This CDR3 contains 12 residues. The CDR3 coding sequence is TGCAGCGTTTTGGCATCGGCATACGAGCAGTACTTC. This translates into CSVLASAYEQYF.

This CDR3 reads CASSGGGWSSYNSPLHF. CDR3 DNA sequence: TGCGCCAGCAGCGGAGGGGGCTGGAGCTCCTATAATTCACCCCTCCACTTT. This chain joins TRBV4-1 and TRBJ1-6; 7 bases agree with TRBD1. The CDR3 loop spans 17 amino acids. V shed 5 bases, J shed 0 bases, and the junction held 7 bases outside the gene matches. In germline, CDR1 is MGHRA, CDR2 YSYEKL.

This clonotype was recorded many times. The chain uses TRBV12-3 or TRBV12-4 and TRBJ1-4, with D unclear. The CDR3 contains 13 residues. V gave up 9 bases and J gave up 3 bases, with 11 bases separating them. CDR3 bases: TGTGCCAGTAGCCCGGACCCTAATGAAAAACTGTTTTTT. As protein: CASSPDPNEKLFF.

This clonotype was counted between two and nine times. The rearrangement links TRBV6-5 to TRBJ1-2; unclear D gene. The CDR3 is 14 amino acids. Between the trimmed V and J ends, which lost 5 bases and 5 bases, there was a span of 15 bases. Germline lookup yields CDR1 MNHEY and CDR2 SVGAGI. The DNA for the CDR3 is TGTGCCAGCAGTCTTGTTCCAGGCGCGTATGGCTACACCTTC. Translating gives CASSLVPGAYGYTF.

This clonotype was seen ten or more times. The V gene is TRBV20-1, the J gene TRBJ2-7; 9 bases are a match to TRBD2. In germline, CDR1 is DFQATT, CDR2 SNEGSKA (reference sequence). V shed 1 base and J 4 bases; nucleotides not matched to a gene: 17. The CDR3 totals 18 residues. The CDR3 coding sequence is TGCAGTGCTAGAGTAGTGGAAGGGGCGGGAGGGCCGCGATACGAGCAGTACTTC. It is translated as CSARVVEGAGGPRYEQYF.

The genes are TRBV21-1 and TRBJ2-1; no DNA check was done on the table's D call, TRBD1. TRBV21-1 is classified as a pseudogene. CDR3 size: 19 residues. This CDR3 reads CASHWGQGLAQGSYNEQFF. The CDR3 nucleotides read TGTGCCAGCCACTGGGGGCAGGGCTTGGCCCAGGGCTCCTACAATGAGCAGTTCTTC.

The chain is built from TRBV10-3 and TRBJ1-1; possible D gene TRBD1, 5 bases. Germline V lookup: CDR1 ENHRY, CDR2 SYGVKD. The ends were cut back, 2 bases at V and 6 bases at J, with 10 bases in the middle. The CDR3 runs to 13 residues. Here the CDR3 DNA reads TGTGCCATCAGTGAGGAAGGACACCCTGAAGCTTTCTTT. Translating it yields CAISEEGHPEAFF.

On this clonotype: This sequence may be a read error, since a much larger clone differs from it by one base. V gene TRBV6-1 combines with J gene TRBJ2-7, with D possibly TRBD1 on 6 matching bases. The CDR3 runs 13 residues. CDR1 and CDR2 from the germline V gene are MNHNS and SASEGT. The CDR3 DNA sequence: TGTGCCGGCAGTCGACAGGTGACCTACGAGCAGTACTTC. Protein sequence: CAGSRQVTYEQYF.

This clonotype was picked up many times. At one boundary the junction diverges from the germline segment, which might be a read error. The rearrangement links TRBV5-1 to TRBJ2-2; D gene uncertain. The CDR3 totals 12 residues. The germline gives CDR1 SGHRS, CDR2 YFSETQ. The CDR3 region is CASSLATGELFF. DNA of the CDR3: TGTGCCAGCAGCTTAGCCACCGGGGAGCTGTTTTTT.

A few counts support this clonotype. V is TRBV6-6 and J is TRBJ1-2; the D is unclear. This CDR3 has 13 residues. Per the germline V gene, CDR1 is MNHNY and CDR2 is SVGAGI (reference sequence). V was clipped by 6 bases and J by 4 bases, with 12 bases between them. CDR3 loop: CASSPAFGYGYTF. In DNA, the CDR3 is TGTGCCAGCAGCCCCGCTTTCGGCTATGGCTACACCTTC.

Details on this clonotype: Since a much larger clone is just one base distant, this may be a read error. V usage is TRBV5-1 and J usage is TRBJ2-3; no reliable D call. The CDR3 has 14 residues. The V gene's germline CDR1 is SGHRS and CDR2 YFSETQ. The V end lost 1 base, the J end lost 4 bases, and 10 bases lay between the germline ends. Here the CDR3 reads CASSLRQSADTQYF. As DNA, the CDR3 is TGCGCCAGCAGCTTGCGCCAGAGCGCAGATACGCAGTATTTT.

The gene calls are TRBV5-1 and TRBJ2-3; D is unclear. This CDR3 has 14 amino acids. V dropped 0 bases and J dropped 3 bases, with 8 bases sitting between them. Germline assignment: CDR1 SGHRS and CDR2 YFSETQ. Here the CDR3 DNA reads TGCGCCAGCAGCTTGGGTTTCAATACAGATACGCAGTATTTT. Translation gives CASSLGFNTDTQYF.

On this clonotype: The junction shows a germline mismatch at one end, possibly a read error. This rearrangement joins TRBV20-1 to TRBJ1-3; no clear D gene. Germline V gene data show CDR1 as DFQATT and CDR2 as SNEGSKA (reference sequence). The CDR3 has 14 amino acids. CDR3 protein: CSAPDAGSGSTIYF. In DNA form, the CDR3 reads TGCAGTGCCCCGGACGCAGGCTCTGGAAGCACCATATATTTT.

J is TRBJ2-7 and V is TRBV28; D gene uncertain. Trimming pared 5 bases from V and 0 bases from J, leaving 17 bases between. Germline V gene data show CDR1 as MDHEN and CDR2 as SYDVKM. The CDR3 length is 16 residues. The CDR3 is CASSPNRLGSSYEQYF. The CDR3 DNA sequence: TGTGCCAGCAGTCCCAACAGACTGGGAAGCTCCTACGAGCAGTACTTC.

The rearrangement joins TRBV6-1 to TRBJ1-3; 7 nucleotides align to TRBD1. Germline V gene data show CDR1 as MNHNS and CDR2 as SASEGT. The trim removed 9 bases at V and 0 bases at J, leaving 17 bases unmatched. CDR3 length equals 18 residues. The CDR3 DNA sequence: TGTGCCAGACACCCTTCGTGGCAGGGGGTGTCCTCTGGAAACACCATATATTTT. It is translated as CARHPSWQGVSSGNTIYF.

The rearrangement joins TRBV7-9 to TRBJ2-2, with 7 bases matching TRBD2. CDR1 SEHNR and CDR2 FQNEAQ come from the germline V gene (reference sequence). J was trimmed by 0 bases and V by 4 bases; bases with no gene match: 2. The CDR3 extends over 15 amino acids. CDR3 nucleotides: TGTGCCAGCAGCTGGGGGGGACCGAACACCGGGGAGCTGTTTTTT. Protein product: CASSWGGPNTGELFF.

This clonotype was found once. A junction end diverges from the germline sequence, so it may reflect a read error. The chain combines TRBV6-6 with TRBJ1-6, with 11 positions matching TRBD1. The CDR3 runs to 12 residues. CDR1 is MNHNY, CDR2 SVGAGI, per germline (reference sequence). This CDR3 reads CATGQGATPPHF. In DNA form, the CDR3 reads TGTGCCACAGGACAGGGGGCAACACCCCCCCACTTT.